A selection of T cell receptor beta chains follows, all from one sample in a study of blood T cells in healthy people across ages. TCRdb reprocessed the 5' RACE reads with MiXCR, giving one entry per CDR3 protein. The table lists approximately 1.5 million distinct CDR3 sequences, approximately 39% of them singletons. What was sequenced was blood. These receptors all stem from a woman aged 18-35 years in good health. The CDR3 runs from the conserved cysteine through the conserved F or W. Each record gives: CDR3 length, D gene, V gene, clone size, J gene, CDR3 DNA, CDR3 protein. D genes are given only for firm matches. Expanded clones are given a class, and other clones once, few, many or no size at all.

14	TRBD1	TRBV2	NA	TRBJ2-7	TGTGCCAGCAGTGTAGAGACAGGGGTCTACGAGCAGTACTTC	CASSVETGVYEQYF
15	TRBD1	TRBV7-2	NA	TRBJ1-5	TGTGCCAGCAGCCGGGACAGGTGGGGGAATCAGCCCCAGCATTTT	CASSRDRWGNQPQHF
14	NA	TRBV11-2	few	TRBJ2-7	TGTGCCAGCAGCTTTGACAGCAGACCCTACGAGCAGTACTTC	CASSFDSRPYEQYF
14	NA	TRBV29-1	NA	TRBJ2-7	TGCAGCATTGTGTTAGGGTTTGGTTCCTACGAGCAGTACTTC	CSIVLGFGSYEQYF
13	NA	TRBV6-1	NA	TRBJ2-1	TGTGCCAGCAGTGAAGGGTGGAGGAATGAGCAGTTCTTC	CASSEGWRNEQFF
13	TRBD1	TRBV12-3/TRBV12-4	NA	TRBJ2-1	TGTGCCAGCGGGACAGGGGGCGAGAATGAGCAGTTCTTC	CASGTGGENEQFF
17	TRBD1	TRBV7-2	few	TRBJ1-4	TGTGCCAGCAGCTGGTCGGGGGACAGGAACAATAATGAAAAACTGTTTTTT	CASSWSGDRNNNEKLFF
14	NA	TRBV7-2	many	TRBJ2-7	TGTGCCAGCAGCTTACTTGGACGGTCCTACGAGCAGTACTTC	CASSLLGRSYEQYF
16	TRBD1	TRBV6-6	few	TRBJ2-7	TGTGCCAGCAGTTACCCCTTTGGACAGGGGAGGTACGAGCAGTACTTC	CASSYPFGQGRYEQYF
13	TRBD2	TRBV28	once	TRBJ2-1	TGTGCCAGCAGCATCACTAGCGTGTATGAGCAGTTCTTC	CASSITSVYEQFF
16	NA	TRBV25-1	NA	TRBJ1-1	TGTGCCAGCAGATATAAAACAGGGTTTTCGAACACTGAAGCTTTCTTT	CASRYKTGFSNTEAFF
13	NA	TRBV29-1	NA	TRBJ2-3	TGCAGCGTTGTAGCCAGGGGTACAGATACGCAGTATTTT	CSVVARGTDTQYF
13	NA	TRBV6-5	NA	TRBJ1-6	TGTGCCAGCAGTTACGATGGGGGGTCACCCCTCCACTTT	CASSYDGGSPLHF
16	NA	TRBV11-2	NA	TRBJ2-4	TGTGCCAGCAGCTCCGACCGCCTCCGAATGAAAAACATTCAGTACTTC	CASSSDRLRMKNIQYF
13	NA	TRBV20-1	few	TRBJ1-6	TGCAGTGCTAGGAACAGGAGCCATTCACCCCTCCACTTT	CSARNRSHSPLHF
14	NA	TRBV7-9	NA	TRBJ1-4	TGTGCCAGCAGCTTAGCCCAGGGAGGCGAAAAACTGTTTTTT	CASSLAQGGEKLFF
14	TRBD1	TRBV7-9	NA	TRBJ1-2	TGTGCCAGCAGCTTAGCGGGACAGCCCCATGGCTACACCTTC	CASSLAGQPHGYTF
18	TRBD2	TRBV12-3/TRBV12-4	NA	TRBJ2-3	TGTGCCAGCAGTCCGGGACTAGCGGGGGGGTATAACACAGATACGCAGTATTTT	CASSPGLAGGYNTDTQYF
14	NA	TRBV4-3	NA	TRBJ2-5	TGCGCCAGCAGCCAAGGAGGACCCCAAGAGACCCAGTACTTC	CASSQGGPQETQYF
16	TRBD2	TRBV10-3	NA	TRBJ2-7	TGTGCCATCACTGGGACTAGCGAAAGCTCCTACAATGAGCAGTACTTC	CAITGTSESSYNEQYF
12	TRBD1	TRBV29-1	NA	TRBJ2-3	TGCAGCGTTGGGCAGGGGGCAGATACGCAGTATTTT	CSVGQGADTQYF
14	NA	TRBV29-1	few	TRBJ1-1	TGCAGTGTCAGGGGCCAGCGCATGAACACTGAAGCTTTCTTT	CSVRGQRMNTEAFF
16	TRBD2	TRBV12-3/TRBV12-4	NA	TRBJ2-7	TGTGCCAGCAGTTTCTTCGGGAGGGACGGAGGGATGGAGCAGTACTTC	CASSFFGRDGGMEQYF
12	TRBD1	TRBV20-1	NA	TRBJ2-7	TGCAGTGCTTTGAAGGGGGCTTACGAGCAGTACTTC	CSALKGAYEQYF
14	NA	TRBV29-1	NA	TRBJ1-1	TGCAGCGTTGAGCTTCAGCTTATGAACACTGAAGCTTTCTTT	CSVELQLMNTEAFF
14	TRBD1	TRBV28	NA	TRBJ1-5	TGTGCCAGCAGTCCCGGGACAGGGAATCAGCCCCGGCATTTT	CASSPGTGNQPRHF
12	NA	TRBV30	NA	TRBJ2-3	TGTGCCGGGACGGGGGGCCCGGATACGCAGTATTTT	CAGTGGPDTQYF
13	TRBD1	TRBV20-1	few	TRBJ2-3	TGCAGTGCTAACAGGGGGCGCGCAGATACGCAGTATTTT	CSANRGRADTQYF
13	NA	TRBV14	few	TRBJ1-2	TGTGCCAGCACCCCCGGGGGAGGTTATGGCTACACCTTC	CASTPGGGYGYTF
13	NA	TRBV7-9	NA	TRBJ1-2	TGTGCCAGTGGCTCCGAAAACGGCTATGGCTACACCTTC	CASGSENGYGYTF
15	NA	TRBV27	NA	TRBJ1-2	TGTGCCAGCAGTTTCAGGGTTGAGCAGGCCTATGGCTACACCTTC	CASSFRVEQAYGYTF
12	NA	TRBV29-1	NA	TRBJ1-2	TGCAGCGTTGGACGGCTGAACTATGGCTACACCTTC	CSVGRLNYGYTF
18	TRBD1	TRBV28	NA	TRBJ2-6	TGTGCCAGCAGTTTTTCCCGGACAGGGGAATCAGGGGCCAACGTCCTGACTTTC	CASSFSRTGESGANVLTF
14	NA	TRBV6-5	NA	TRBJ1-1	TGTGCCAGCAGTTACCAGGCAGGGCGAACTGAAGCTTTCTTT	CASSYQAGRTEAFF
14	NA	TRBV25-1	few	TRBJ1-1	TGTGCCAGCACCGTTGGACAGATGAACACTGAAGCTTTCTTT	CASTVGQMNTEAFF
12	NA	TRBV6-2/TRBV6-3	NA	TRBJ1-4	TGTGCCAGCAGCCCCGGGACACAAGAACTGTTTTTT	CASSPGTQELFF
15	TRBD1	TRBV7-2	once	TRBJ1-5	TGTGCCAGCAGCCCACAGTTAGGGGGCGGCCAGCCCCAGCATTTT	CASSPQLGGGQPQHF
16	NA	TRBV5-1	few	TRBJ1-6	TGCGCCAGCAGCTTGAATGTCAGGCCCTATAATTCACCCCTCCACTTT	CASSLNVRPYNSPLHF
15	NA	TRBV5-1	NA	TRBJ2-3	TGCGCCAGCAGCTTGGCCGGACGCGTTGTGGATACGCGGTATTTT	CASSLAGRVVDTRYF
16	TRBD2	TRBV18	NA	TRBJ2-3	TGTGCCAGCTCACCACCGGTCACTAGCGGGCCAGATACGCAGTATTTT	CASSPPVTSGPDTQYF
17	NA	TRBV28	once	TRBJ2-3	TGTGCCAGCAGTTTACTTAACTCCGCCGGGGGCACAGATACGCAGTATTTT	CASSLLNSAGGTDTQYF
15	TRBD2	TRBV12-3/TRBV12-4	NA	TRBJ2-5	TGTGCCAGCAGTACTGCGACTAGCTCGTGGGAGACCCAGTACTTC	CASSTATSSWETQYF
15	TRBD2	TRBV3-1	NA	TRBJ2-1	TGTGCCAGCAGCCATCGAGCGGGGTCCTACAATGAGCAGTTCTTC	CASSHRAGSYNEQFF
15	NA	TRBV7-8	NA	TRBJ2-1	TGTGCCAGCAGCCCCACCGTCGGGAGTTACAATGAGCAGTTCTTC	CASSPTVGSYNEQFF
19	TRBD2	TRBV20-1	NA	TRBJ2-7	TGCAGTGCCAGACTCGGAGTTAGCGGGAGGGTCCTAGGGTTGGGCGAGCAGTACTTC	CSARLGVSGRVLGLGEQYF
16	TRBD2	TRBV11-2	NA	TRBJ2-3	TGTGCCAGCAGCTTAGATTTGACTAGCGGGACAGATACGCAGTATTTT	CASSLDLTSGTDTQYF